This TCR beta chain was captured by sequencing in a study of blood T cell repertoires in COVID-19. A single count supports this clone. Here immunoSEQ multiplex PCR was the method, and the copy in TCRdb shows in-frame clones only, minus some. The sample contains 300,000 or so clones, around 80% of which appear only once. V was clipped by 0 bases and J by 4 bases, with 8 bases between them. Germline V lookup: CDR1 SSHAT, CDR2 FNYEAQ (reference sequence). This CDR3 spans 14 amino acids. Sequenced input: peripheral blood. The chain carries TRBV7-7 and TRBJ2-3; D is ambiguous. This clonotype originated in a woman between 45 and 60 years old with acute or convalescent COVID-19. The CDR3: CASSLASSPDTQYF. The CDR3 region has the DNA TGTGCCAGCAGCTTAGCGTCCTCTCCAGATACGCAGTATTTT. Full variable domain (rest looked up from reference TRBV7-7 and TRBJ2-3): GAGVSQSPRYKVTKRGQDVTLRCDPISSHATLYWYQQALGQGPEFLTYFNYEAQPDKSGLPSDRFSAERPEGSISTLTIQRTEQRDSAMYRCASSLASSPDTQYFGPGTRLTVL.